Detailed here is one TCR beta chain. Its target is unknown. This record belongs to a study of T cell repertoires in cytomegalovirus infection. Study-level information: Signatures in public TCR beta sequences pointed to both CMV infection and matching HLA type.

The CDR3 is made up of 15 amino acids. Germline V lookup: CDR1 KGHSH, CDR2 LQKENI. MiXCR, run by TCRdb on the reads, gives a single entry per CDR3 protein. The sample includes 800,000 to 950,000 distinct CDR3 sequences, 30% to 35% of them seen just once. Sequenced material: cultured CD8+ T cells from PBMCs, taken from culture after CMV antigen stimulation. V gene TRBV18 combines with J gene TRBJ1-1; no firm D call. The source of this sequence is a human donor in good health (CMV status not recorded). Some clones in this sample may be carry-over from other donors' samples. The CDR3 DNA reads as TGTCTTTCTCCCCGTTATGAGGACTTGAACACTGAAGCTTTCTTT. Protein: CLSPRYEDLNTEAFF.